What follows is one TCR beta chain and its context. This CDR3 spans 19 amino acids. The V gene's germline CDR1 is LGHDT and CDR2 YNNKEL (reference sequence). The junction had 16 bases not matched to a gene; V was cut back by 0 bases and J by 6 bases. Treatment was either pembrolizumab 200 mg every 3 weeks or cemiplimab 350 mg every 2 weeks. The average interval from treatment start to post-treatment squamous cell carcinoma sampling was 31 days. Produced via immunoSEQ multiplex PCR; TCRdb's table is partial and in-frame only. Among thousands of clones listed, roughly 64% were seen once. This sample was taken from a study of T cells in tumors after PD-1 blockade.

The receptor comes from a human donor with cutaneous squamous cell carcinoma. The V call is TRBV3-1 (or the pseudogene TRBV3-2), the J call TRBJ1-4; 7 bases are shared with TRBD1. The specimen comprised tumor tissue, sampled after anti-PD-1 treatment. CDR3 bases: TGTGCCAGCAGCCAAGAACTCCCGTTAGCAGGGACAGCATATGAAAAACTGTTTTTT. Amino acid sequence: CASSQELPLAGTAYEKLFF.